These T cell receptor beta chains were read from a single sample in a study of shared clonotypes between healthy human individuals. Using immunoSEQ multiplex PCR, the repertoire was profiled, and TCRdb retains in-frame clones only, with some absent. The sample yields approximately 2.5 million clones, roughly nine tenths seen once. Sequencing was carried out using naive CD4+ T cells sorted from blood. The receptors come from a man aged 18 to 29 in good health. Both conserved end residues are part of each CDR3. D genes are given only for firm matches. Not all rows give a size; the values are once, few, many and, for expanded clones, a class.

V gene	D gene	clone size	J gene	CDR3 DNA	CDR3 protein
TRBV10-3	NA	NA	TRBJ2-3	TGTGCCATCAGTGAGCAATACCTAGGGACAGATACGCAGTATTTT	CAISEQYLGTDTQYF
TRBV11-2	TRBD1	NA	TRBJ2-3	TGTGCCAGCAGCGATGGACAGGGGATAGATACGCAGTATTTT	CASSDGQGIDTQYF
TRBV7-6	TRBD2	once	TRBJ2-1	TGTGCCAGCAGCTTAGAGCGGGGCGGCGAGCAGTTCTTC	CASSLERGGEQFF
TRBV18	NA	NA	TRBJ1-5	TGTGCCAGCTCAAACAGGGAGGGCCAGCCCCAGCATTTT	CASSNREGQPQHF
TRBV6-5	NA	NA	TRBJ1-2	TGTGCCAGCAGTTCCAGGACAGTCGGCTACACCTTC	CASSSRTVGYTF
TRBV10-3	TRBD2	NA	TRBJ2-7	TGTGCCATCAGTGTCACTAGCGGGAGAGGCGAGCAGTACTTC	CAISVTSGRGEQYF
TRBV27	NA	NA	TRBJ1-5	TGTGCCAGCAGTTCGGTTAGGGAGAGAGGCCAGCCCCAGCATTTT	CASSSVRERGQPQHF
TRBV6-5	TRBD2	NA	TRBJ2-7	TGTGCCAGCAGTTATGGCGGGAGGGCCTGGGTGGACGAGCAGTACTTC	CASSYGGRAWVDEQYF
TRBV6-1	TRBD1	NA	TRBJ1-4	TGTGCCAGCAGTGACCCCCGAGGGACAGGGGTAGAAAAACTGTTTTTT	CASSDPRGTGVEKLFF
TRBV7-9	TRBD2	NA	TRBJ2-5	TGTGCCAGCAGCTTAGTGGCGGCTAGCGGGAAAGAGACCCAGTACTTC	CASSLVAASGKETQYF
TRBV29-1	TRBD1	NA	TRBJ1-1	TGCAGCGTTACTAAGACAGGGGACACTGAAGCTTTCTTT	CSVTKTGDTEAFF
TRBV7-9	TRBD2	NA	TRBJ2-1	TGTGCCAGCAGCTTTCCCCCCGGGACTAGCGGCCGTCGTGAGCAGTTCTTC	CASSFPPGTSGRREQFF
TRBV5-4	NA	NA	TRBJ2-6	TGTGCCAGCAGCGTGGACACGAGCTCTGGGGCCAACGTCCTGACTTTC	CASSVDTSSGANVLTF
TRBV2	NA	few	TRBJ1-6	TGTGCCAGCACTATGATGGGGGACTATAATTCACCCCTCCACTTT	CASTMMGDYNSPLHF
TRBV18	NA	NA	TRBJ2-3	TGTGCCAGCTCACCAAGTGAATGGCGGGGAGGCACAGATACGCAGTATTTT	CASSPSEWRGGTDTQYF
TRBV5-1	NA	NA	TRBJ1-1	TGCGCCAGCAGCTTTGGTTCTACACAGACGAACACTGAAGCTTTCTTT	CASSFGSTQTNTEAFF
TRBV9	NA	NA	TRBJ1-1	TGTGCCAGCAGCGTACAAGCAGCGAACACTGAAGCTTTCTTT	CASSVQAANTEAFF
TRBV18	NA	NA	TRBJ1-5	TGTGCCAGCTCATTCTCCCGACAGTCCAATCAGCCCCAGCATTTT	CASSFSRQSNQPQHF
TRBV6-5	TRBD2	NA	TRBJ2-3	TGTGCCGCTCGGGGGGCGGGAGGCCCAGATACGCAGTATTTT	CAARGAGGPDTQYF
TRBV27	NA	NA	TRBJ2-7	TGTGCCAGCAGTTTGTACAGGGACTACGAGCAGTACTTC	CASSLYRDYEQYF
TRBV19	NA	NA	TRBJ2-4	TGTGCCAGTAGGGAGTCAGGGGAGCTAGCCAAAAACATTCAGTACTTC	CASRESGELAKNIQYF
TRBV5-6	TRBD2	NA	TRBJ2-7	TGTGCCAGCAGCTTTATAGGACTAGCGGGTGGTGAGCAGTACTTC	CASSFIGLAGGEQYF
TRBV4-1	TRBD1	NA	TRBJ2-1	TGCGCCAGCAGCCAAGACAGGGGGCCCCTGAATGAGCAGTTCTTC	CASSQDRGPLNEQFF
TRBV27	NA	once	TRBJ1-5	TGTGCCAGCAGTTTACGCGGGTCCAGCAATCAGCCCCAGCATTTT	CASSLRGSSNQPQHF
TRBV30	NA	NA	TRBJ1-2	TGTGCCTGGAGTGAAGTTGGATCTAGGAGCTATGGCTACACCTTC	CAWSEVGSRSYGYTF
TRBV6-5	NA	NA	TRBJ1-6	TGTGCCAGCAGCGGGGGCCGGAATTCACCCCTCCACTTT	CASSGGRNSPLHF
TRBV28	TRBD2	once	TRBJ2-7	TGTGCCAGCGCGGGGGGGACCTACGAGCAGTACTTC	CASAGGTYEQYF
TRBV28	NA	NA	TRBJ1-2	TGTGCCAGCAGCAACCTGGGCCCCTCTAACTATGGCTACACCTTC	CASSNLGPSNYGYTF